One sample yielded the 21 T cell receptor beta chains listed below, sequenced in a study of T cell responses to AZD1222 COVID-19 vaccine. TCRdb keeps only in-frame clones here, not all; method: immunoSEQ multiplex PCR. Among about 200,000 clones, about 89% were seen once, and the ten largest hold 3% to 3.5%. The sequences come from peripheral blood, collected 28 days after the second AZD1222 dose. These receptors originate from an adult who received the AZD1222 COVID-19 vaccine.

The chain couples TRBV19 to TRBJ2-2; maybe TRBD2 (5 bases). Germline-derived CDR1 and CDR2 are LNHDA and SQIVND (reference sequence). Trimming shortened V by 1 base and J by 6 bases, and 15 bases separated the two germline ends. This CDR3 region has 16 residues. CDR3 coding DNA: TGTGCCAGTAGTATAGTGGCTTCCGGGAAGCCCGGGGAGCTGTTTTTT. Translation gives CASSIVASGKPGELFF. Drawing the rest from reference TRBV19 and TRBJ2-2, the complete variable domain is DGGITQSPKYLFRKEGQNVTLSCEQNLNHDAMYWYRQDPGQGLRLIYYSQIVNDFQKGDIAEGYSVSREKKESFPLTVTSAQKNPTAFYLCASSIVASGKPGELFFGEGSRLTVL.

V and J are TRBV4-3 and TRBJ2-3; D uncertain. V lost 1 base and J lost 5, with 7 bases in between. Germline V gives CDR1 LGHNA, CDR2 YSLEER. There are 13 residues in the CDR3. CDR3 sequence reads: CASSQAFGDTQYF. The CDR3 region has the DNA TGCGCCAGCAGCCAAGCTTTCGGAGATACGCAGTATTTT.

This chain connects TRBV18 to TRBJ2-5, with TRBD1 as a possible D gene (5 bases). V was clipped by 3 bases and J by 2 bases, with 7 bases between them. Germline loops: CDR1 KGHSH, CDR2 LQKENI. CDR3 size: 13 residues. CDR3 in amino acids: CASSPGRQETQYF. CDR3 DNA: TGTGCCAGCTCACCGGGGCGGCAAGAGACCCAGTACTTC.

The J gene is TRBJ1-3, the V gene TRBV12-5, with D unclear. The V and J ends lost 4 bases and 0 bases respectively, with 7 bases between them. Germline CDR1 is LGHNT and CDR2 is FRNRAP. This CDR3 contains 14 residues. The CDR3 DNA sequence: TGTGCTAGTGGTTCAACGTCCTCTGGAAACACCATATATTTT. It codes for CASGSTSSGNTIYF.

V and J are TRBV27 and TRBJ1-1, with 7 nucleotides matching TRBD1. This CDR3 is 13 amino acids long. With 5 bases clipped from V and 7 bases from J, the junction kept 7 bases outside the gene matches. Germline CDR1 is MNHEY and CDR2 is SMNVEV (reference sequence). This CDR3 is CASSPRQGNEAFF. The CDR3, as DNA: TGTGCCAGCAGTCCTCGACAGGGAAATGAAGCTTTCTTT.

This clone appeared once. The chain has TRBV10-2 and TRBJ1-1, with unresolved D. Trimming removed 3 bases at V and 7 bases at J, with 9 bases between. The germline V gene has CDR1 WSHSY and CDR2 SAAADI. CDR3 length: 12 residues. CDR3 sequence (DNA): TGCGCCAGCAGTGACCCCGGGAGTGAAGCTTTCTTT. Translating it yields CASSDPGSEAFF.

The chain combines TRBV10-3 with TRBJ1-6; 9 nucleotides line up with TRBD1. CDR1 is ENHRY and CDR2 is SYGVKD in the germline V gene. CDR3 size: 14 residues. After removal of 6 bases from V and 6 bases from J, the junction contained 3 bases not matched to a gene. The CDR3 DNA sequence: TGTGCCATCAGCCTGGGACAGGGTAATTCACCCCTCCACTTT. Its protein is CAISLGQGNSPLHF.

J is TRBJ2-3 and V is TRBV2, with D unresolved. Germline CDR1 is SNHLY and CDR2 is FYNNEI. The V end was cut by 6 bases, the J end by 4 bases, with 11 bases between. This CDR3 has 13 residues. CDR3 region: CASSRTPPDTQYF. CDR3 in DNA: TGTGCCAGCAGCCGGACCCCGCCAGATACGCAGTATTTT.

The rearrangement joins TRBV2 to TRBJ1-5; unclear D gene. Trimming left V 1 base short and J 2 bases short, with 9 bases between. Germline lookup yields CDR1 SNHLY and CDR2 FYNNEI. The CDR3 contains 15 residues. The CDR3 DNA reads as TGTGCCAGCAGTGAAGGAGGTCGGGGCAATCAGCCCCAGCATTTT. This translates into CASSEGGRGNQPQHF.

The chain links TRBV6-2 or TRBV6-3 to TRBJ2-3; the match to TRBD1 covers 8 bases. Germline assignment: CDR1 MNHEY and CDR2 SVGEGT. V was clipped by 5 bases and J by 0 bases; unmatched bases: 13. This CDR3 region has 18 residues. The DNA for the CDR3 is TGTGCCAGCAGTCCCCAGTGGGACAGGAGATTAAGCACAGATACGCAGTATTTT. This codes for CASSPQWDRRLSTDTQYF.

The rearrangement joins TRBV3-1 (or the pseudogene TRBV3-2) to TRBJ1-2; D is uncertain. The CDR3 has 12 residues. Germline V gene lookup returns CDR1 LGHDT and CDR2 YNNKEL (reference sequence). The germline V and J ends were trimmed by 1 base and 0 bases, with 0 bases remaining between them. This CDR3 is CASSQANYGYTF. In nucleotides, the CDR3 is TGTGCCAGCAGCCAAGCTAACTATGGCTACACCTTC.

This sequence joins TRBV13 and TRBJ2-7; D unclear. This CDR3 contains 13 residues. Germline CDR1 is PRHDT and CDR2 is FYEKMQ (reference sequence). V was pared by 5 bases and J by 3 bases, with 11 bases between. The chain's CDR3 is CASSPRTDYEQYF. CDR3 coding DNA: TGTGCCAGCAGCCCACGGACGGACTACGAGCAGTACTTC.

The chain has TRBV9 and TRBJ2-3, with D unclear. Germline CDR1 and CDR2: SGDLS and YYNGEE. This CDR3 has 18 amino acids. The V end lost 0 bases, the J end lost 0 bases, and 17 bases lay between the germline ends. CDR3 bases: TGTGCCAGCAGCGTAGCGGGCAGTTCCTTACCTAGCACAGATACGCAGTATTTT. Its protein is CASSVAGSSLPSTDTQYF.

This clone was observed at least ten times. The chain employs TRBV27 and TRBJ1-6, with D possibly being TRBD1 (5 bases). V was shortened by 2 bases and J by 10 bases, with 15 bases between the two germline ends. Germline assignment: CDR1 MNHEY and CDR2 SMNVEV (reference sequence). The CDR3 totals 15 residues. The CDR3 DNA sequence: TGTGCCAGCAGTTTAGCTAGGACAAACTACTCACCCCTCCACTTT. Its protein is CASSLARTNYSPLHF.

The chain carries TRBV6-5 and TRBJ1-4; weak D call: TRBD1 (5 bases). CDR1 is MNHEY, CDR2 SVGAGI, per germline. The V gene lost 6 bases and the J gene lost 7 bases, with 12 bases spanning the gap. The CDR3 covers 13 residues. CDR3 sequence: CASSRRGGEKLFF. The CDR3 DNA sequence: TGTGCCAGCAGCCGGCGCGGGGGTGAAAAACTGTTTTTT.

This chain uses TRBV5-7 with TRBJ1-5, with 8 bases identical to TRBD1. TRBV5-7 is sorted into the ORF group, with uncertain function. CDR3 size: 16 residues. V lost 1 base and J lost 7; bases outside the gene matches: 10. Written as DNA, the CDR3 is TGTGCCAGCAGCTTGAAAGACAGGGGAGGGGAACAGCCCCAGCATTTT. This codes for CASSLKDRGGEQPQHF.

This chain connects TRBV27 to TRBJ2-7; unclear D gene. V was trimmed by 6 bases and J by 2 bases, leaving 2 bases between them. Germline lookup yields CDR1 MNHEY and CDR2 SMNVEV (reference sequence). The length of the CDR3 is 10 residues. In DNA, the CDR3 is TGTGCCAGCAGACCCTACGAGCAGTACTTC. This translates into CASRPYEQYF.

This clone occurred once. The chain employs TRBV12-3 or TRBV12-4 and TRBJ1-1; D is unclear. Trimming took off 2 bases at V and 0 bases at J, with 4 bases between the two ends. The CDR3 covers 13 residues. CDR3 coding DNA: TGTGCCAGCAGTTTACAGCTGAACACTGAAGCTTTCTTT. Its protein is CASSLQLNTEAFF.

The rearrangement joins TRBV4-1 to TRBJ2-7; D possibly matches TRBD1 or TRBD2 (5 bases each). Per germline, CDR1 MGHRA and CDR2 YSYEKL. V dropped 0 bases and J dropped 6 bases, with 15 bases sitting between them. The CDR3 is 15 amino acids. The CDR3 loop reads CASSQDRGAAREQYF. For the CDR3, the DNA is TGCGCCAGCAGCCAAGATAGAGGGGCCGCACGCGAGCAGTACTTC.

CDR3 in DNA: TGTGCCAGCAGCCAGGGCCGGGGGCCCAACACTGAAGCTTTCTTT. It is translated as CASSQGRGPNTEAFF. The J gene is TRBJ1-1, the V gene TRBV14; D might be TRBD1 (6 bases). In germline, CDR1 is SGHDN, CDR2 FVKESK. Trimming pared 3 bases from V and 2 bases from J, leaving 13 bases between. This CDR3 contains 15 residues.

This clone was counted between two and nine times. The gene calls are TRBV28 and TRBJ1-5, with TRBD1 identical over 7 bases. CDR1 and CDR2 from the germline V gene are MDHEN and SYDVKM. Losses at the gene ends were 3 bases for V and 6 bases for J; bases not matched to a gene: 8. The CDR3 totals 15 residues. The CDR3 reads CASSFHQQGTQPQHF. The CDR3, as DNA: TGTGCCAGCAGTTTTCACCAACAGGGGACTCAGCCCCAGCATTTT.